This T cell receptor beta chain is drawn from a study of blood T cell repertoires in COVID-19. Across the whole study: T cells, B-cell-depleted T cells, or PBMCs supplied cDNA or gDNA.

In the original workflow: Amplifying reference gene primers gave estimates of nucleated cell counts. The table came from immunoSEQ multiplex PCR; TCRdb's copy has only in-frame clones and leaves some out. V and J calls and clone size come straight from that table; D and trimming were deduced from the DNA. Among about 160,000 clones listed, 84% were seen once. This CDR3 comprises 14 residues. Looked up from germline, CDR1 is SEHNR and CDR2 is FQNEAQ (reference sequence). V trimming: 5 bases; J trimming: 5 bases; junction bases outside the gene matches: 5. This rearrangement joins TRBV7-9 to TRBJ1-1, with 10 positions matching TRBD1. Sequencing input: peripheral blood. The sequence came from a man aged 65 to 79 with acute or convalescent COVID-19. CDR3 residues: CASSAGQGMTEAFF. The DNA for the CDR3 is TGTGCCAGCAGCGCGGGACAGGGGATGACTGAAGCTTTCTTT.